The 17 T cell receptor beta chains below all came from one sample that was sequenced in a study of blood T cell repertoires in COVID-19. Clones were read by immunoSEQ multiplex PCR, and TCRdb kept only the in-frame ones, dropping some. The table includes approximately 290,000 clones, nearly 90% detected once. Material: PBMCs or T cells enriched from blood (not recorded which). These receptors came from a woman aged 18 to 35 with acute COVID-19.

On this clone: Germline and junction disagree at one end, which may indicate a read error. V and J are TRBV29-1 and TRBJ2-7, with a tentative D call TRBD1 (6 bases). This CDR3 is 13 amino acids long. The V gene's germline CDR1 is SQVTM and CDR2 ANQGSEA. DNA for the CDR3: TGCAGCGTTGCGGGGCGCCTGGGGGCAGGGATTTTTTTC. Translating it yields CSVAGRLGAGIFF.

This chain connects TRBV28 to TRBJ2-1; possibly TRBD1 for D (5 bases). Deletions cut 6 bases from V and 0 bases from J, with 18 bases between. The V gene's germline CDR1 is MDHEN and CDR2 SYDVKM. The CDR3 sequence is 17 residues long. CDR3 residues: CASSRNRPPLSYNEQFF. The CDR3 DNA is TGTGCCAGCAGCCGGAACAGGCCTCCTCTCTCCTACAATGAGCAGTTCTTC.

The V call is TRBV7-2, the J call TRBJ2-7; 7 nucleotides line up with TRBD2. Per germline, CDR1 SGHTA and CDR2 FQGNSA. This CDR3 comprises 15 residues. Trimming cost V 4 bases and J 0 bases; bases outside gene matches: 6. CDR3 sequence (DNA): TGTGCCAGCAGCTATTATAGCGGGTTCTCCTACGAGCAGTACTTC. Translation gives CASSYYSGFSYEQYF.

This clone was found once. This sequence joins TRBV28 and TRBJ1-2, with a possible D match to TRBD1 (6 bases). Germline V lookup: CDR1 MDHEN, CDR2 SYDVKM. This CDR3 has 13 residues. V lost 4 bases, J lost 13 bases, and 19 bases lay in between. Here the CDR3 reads CASSSSNNRETTF. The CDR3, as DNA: TGTGCCAGCAGTTCCAGCAATAACAGGGAGACCACCTTC.

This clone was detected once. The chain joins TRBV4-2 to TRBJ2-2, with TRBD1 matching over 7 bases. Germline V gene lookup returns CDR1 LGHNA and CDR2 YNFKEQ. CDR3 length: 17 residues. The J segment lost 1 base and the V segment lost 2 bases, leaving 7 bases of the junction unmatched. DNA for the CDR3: TGTGCCAGCAGCCAATCCCCCAGGGGGAAGAACACCGGGGAGCTGTTTTTT. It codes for CASSQSPRGKNTGELFF.

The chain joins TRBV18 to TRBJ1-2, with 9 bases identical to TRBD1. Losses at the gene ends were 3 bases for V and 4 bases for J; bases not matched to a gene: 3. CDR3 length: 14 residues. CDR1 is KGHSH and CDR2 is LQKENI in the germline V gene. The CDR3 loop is CASSPGTGTYGYTF. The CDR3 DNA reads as TGTGCCAGCTCACCCGGGACAGGGACCTATGGCTACACCTTC.

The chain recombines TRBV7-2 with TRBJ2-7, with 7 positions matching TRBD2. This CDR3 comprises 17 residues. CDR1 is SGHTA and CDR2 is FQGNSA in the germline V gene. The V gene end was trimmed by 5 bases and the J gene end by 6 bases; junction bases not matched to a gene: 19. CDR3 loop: CASSPARRAGVSREQYF. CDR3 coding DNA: TGTGCCAGCAGCCCTGCGAGGCGGGCGGGAGTATCCCGCGAGCAGTACTTC.

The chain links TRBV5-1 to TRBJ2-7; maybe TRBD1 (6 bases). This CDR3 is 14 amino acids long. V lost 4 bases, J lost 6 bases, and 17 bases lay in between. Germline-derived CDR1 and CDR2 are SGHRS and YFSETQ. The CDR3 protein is CASSPAGVVVEQYF. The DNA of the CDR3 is TGCGCCAGCAGCCCAGCAGGGGTAGTAGTCGAGCAGTACTTC.

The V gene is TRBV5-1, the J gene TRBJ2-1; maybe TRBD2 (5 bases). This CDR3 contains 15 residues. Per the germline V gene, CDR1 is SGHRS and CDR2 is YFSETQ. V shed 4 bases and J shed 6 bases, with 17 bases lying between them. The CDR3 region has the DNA TGCGCCAGCAGCACCGCAGACTACAGTCGCAATGAGCAGTTCTTC. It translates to CASSTADYSRNEQFF.

CDR3: CASSPYRGGSNQPQHF. The CDR3 DNA reads TGTGCCAGCTCACCATACAGGGGAGGCAGCAATCAGCCCCAGCATTTT. The chain combines TRBV18 with TRBJ1-5, with 7 bases fitting TRBD1. V lost 2 bases to trimming and J lost 1 base; unmatched junction nucleotides: 5. Per the germline V gene, CDR1 is KGHSH and CDR2 is LQKENI. The CDR3 has 16 amino acids.

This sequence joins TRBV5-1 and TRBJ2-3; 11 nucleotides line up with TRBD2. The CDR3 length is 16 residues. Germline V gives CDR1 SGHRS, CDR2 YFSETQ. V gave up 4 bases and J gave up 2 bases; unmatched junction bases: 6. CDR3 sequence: CASSGGTSGYTDTQYF. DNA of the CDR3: TGCGCCAGCAGCGGGGGGACTAGCGGTTACACAGATACGCAGTATTTT.

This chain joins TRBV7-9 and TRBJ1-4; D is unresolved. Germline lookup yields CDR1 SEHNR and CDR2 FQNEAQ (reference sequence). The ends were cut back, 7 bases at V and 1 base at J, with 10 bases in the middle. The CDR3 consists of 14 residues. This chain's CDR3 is CASTEGGTNEKLFF. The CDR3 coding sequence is TGTGCCAGCACCGAAGGCGGAACTAATGAAAAACTGTTTTTT. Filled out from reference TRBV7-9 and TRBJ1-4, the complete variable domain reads DTGVSQNPRHKITKRGQNVTFRCDPISEHNRLYWYRQTLGQGPEFLTYFQNEAQLEKSRLLSDRFSAERPKGSFSTLEIQRTEQGDSAMYLCASTEGGTNEKLFFGSGTQLSVL.

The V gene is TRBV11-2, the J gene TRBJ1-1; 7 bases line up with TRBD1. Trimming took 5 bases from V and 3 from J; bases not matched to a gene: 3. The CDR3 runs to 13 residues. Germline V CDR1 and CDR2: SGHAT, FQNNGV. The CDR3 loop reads CASSTDRDTEAFF. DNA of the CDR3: TGTGCCAGCAGCACCGACAGGGACACTGAAGCTTTCTTT.

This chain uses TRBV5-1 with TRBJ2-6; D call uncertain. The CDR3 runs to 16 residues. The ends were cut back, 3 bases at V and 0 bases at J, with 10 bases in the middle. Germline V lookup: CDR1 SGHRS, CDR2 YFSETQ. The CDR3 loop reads CASSSGSISGANVLTF. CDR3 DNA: TGCGCCAGCAGCTCCGGGTCCATCTCTGGGGCCAACGTCCTGACTTTC.

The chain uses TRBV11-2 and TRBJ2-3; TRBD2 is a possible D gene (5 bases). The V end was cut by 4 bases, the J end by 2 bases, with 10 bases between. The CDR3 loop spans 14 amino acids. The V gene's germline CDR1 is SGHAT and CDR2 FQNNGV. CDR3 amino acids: CASSSSGSTDTQYF. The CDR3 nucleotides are TGTGCCAGCAGCTCGAGCGGCTCCACAGATACGCAGTATTTT.

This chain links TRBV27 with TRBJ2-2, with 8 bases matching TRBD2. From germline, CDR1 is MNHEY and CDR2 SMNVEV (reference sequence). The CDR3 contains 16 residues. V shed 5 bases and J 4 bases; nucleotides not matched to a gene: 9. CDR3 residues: CASSPLTSGFTGELFF. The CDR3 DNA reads TGTGCCAGCAGTCCACTTACTAGCGGCTTCACCGGGGAGCTGTTTTTT.

The CDR3 region is CASSLQAGGLPNYGYTF. CDR3 DNA sequence: TGTGCCAGCAGCTTACAGGCGGGGGGTTTACCTAACTATGGCTACACCTTC. The rearrangement joins TRBV28 to TRBJ1-2; tentative D call: TRBD1 (5 bases). The V end lost 6 bases, the J end lost 0 bases, and 20 bases lay between the germline ends. The CDR3 sequence is 17 residues long. In germline, CDR1 is MDHEN, CDR2 SYDVKM.